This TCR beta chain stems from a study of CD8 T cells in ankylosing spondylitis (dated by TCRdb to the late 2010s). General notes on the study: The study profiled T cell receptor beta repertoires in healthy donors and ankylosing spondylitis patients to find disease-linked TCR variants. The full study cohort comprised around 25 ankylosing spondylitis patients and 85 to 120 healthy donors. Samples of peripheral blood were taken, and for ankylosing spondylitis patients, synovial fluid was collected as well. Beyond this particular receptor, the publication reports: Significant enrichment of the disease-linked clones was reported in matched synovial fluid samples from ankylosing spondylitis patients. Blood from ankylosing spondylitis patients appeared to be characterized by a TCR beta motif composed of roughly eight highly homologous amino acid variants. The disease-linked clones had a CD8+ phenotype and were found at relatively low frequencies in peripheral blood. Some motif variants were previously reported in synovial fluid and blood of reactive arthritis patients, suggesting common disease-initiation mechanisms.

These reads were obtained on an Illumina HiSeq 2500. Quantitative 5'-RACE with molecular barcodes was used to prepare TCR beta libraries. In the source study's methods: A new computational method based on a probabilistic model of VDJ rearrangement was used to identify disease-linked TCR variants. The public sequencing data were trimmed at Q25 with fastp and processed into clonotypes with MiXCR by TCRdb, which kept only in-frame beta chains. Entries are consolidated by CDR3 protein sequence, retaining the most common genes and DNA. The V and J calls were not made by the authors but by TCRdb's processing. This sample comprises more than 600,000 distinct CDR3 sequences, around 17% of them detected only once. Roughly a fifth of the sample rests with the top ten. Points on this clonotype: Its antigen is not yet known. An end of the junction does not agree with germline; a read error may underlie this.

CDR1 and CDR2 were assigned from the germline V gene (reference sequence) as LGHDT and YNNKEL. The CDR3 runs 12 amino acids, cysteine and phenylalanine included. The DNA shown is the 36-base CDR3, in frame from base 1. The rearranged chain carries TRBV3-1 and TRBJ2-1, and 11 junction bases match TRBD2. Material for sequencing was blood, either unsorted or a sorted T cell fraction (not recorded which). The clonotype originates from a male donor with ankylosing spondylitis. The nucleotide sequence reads TGTGCCAGCAGCCAAGGGACTAGCGGGTTAGAATTC. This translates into CASSQGTSGLEF.